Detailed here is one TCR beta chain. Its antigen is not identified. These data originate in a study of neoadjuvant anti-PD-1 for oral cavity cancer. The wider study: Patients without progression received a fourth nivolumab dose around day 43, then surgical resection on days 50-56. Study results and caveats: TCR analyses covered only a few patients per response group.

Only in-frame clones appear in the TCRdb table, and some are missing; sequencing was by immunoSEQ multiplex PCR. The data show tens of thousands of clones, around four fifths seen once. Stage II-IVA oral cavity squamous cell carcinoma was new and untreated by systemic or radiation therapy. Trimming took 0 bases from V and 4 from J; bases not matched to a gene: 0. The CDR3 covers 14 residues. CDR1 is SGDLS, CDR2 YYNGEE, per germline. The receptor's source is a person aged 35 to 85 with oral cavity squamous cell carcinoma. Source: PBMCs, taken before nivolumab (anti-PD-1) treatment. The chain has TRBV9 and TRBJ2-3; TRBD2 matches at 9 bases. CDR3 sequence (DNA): TGTGCCAGCAGCGTAGTAGCGGGAGCAGATACGCAGTATTTT. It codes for CASSVVAGADTQYF.